The rows below give T cell receptor beta chains drawn from one sample of a study of CD8 T cells in Susac syndrome. TCRdb re-analysed the immunoSEQ multiplex PCR reads in MiXCR, keeping a single row per CDR3 protein. The sample includes about 76,000 distinct CDR3 sequences, approximately 94% seen only once; the top ten take 0.45%. Sequencing was performed on CD8+ T cells from PBMCs. Source of these receptors: a human donor with Susac syndrome. CDR3s include the opening cysteine and the closing phenylalanine or tryptophan. Each record gives: D gene, clone size, J gene, V gene, CDR3 protein, CDR3 DNA. A D gene is named only where the DNA matches it firmly. Only some rows state a clone size, as once, few, many or a class for expanded clones.

>NA|NA|TRBJ2-2|TRBV20-1
CSARDRVGGGTGELFF
TGCAGTGCTCGCGACCGGGTCGGAGGGGGCACCGGGGAGCTGTTTTTT
>TRBD1|NA|TRBJ2-1|TRBV30
CAWSPGQGTDEQFF
TGTGCCTGGAGTCCGGGACAGGGTACCGATGAGCAGTTCTTC
>NA|once|TRBJ2-5|TRBV12-1
CASSFARQYQETQYF
TGTGCCAGCAGCTTTGCACGGCAGTACCAAGAGACCCAGTACTTC
>NA|NA|TRBJ2-5|TRBV12-3/TRBV12-4
CASSFDSQETQYF
TGTGCCAGCAGTTTCGACAGCCAAGAGACCCAGTACTTC
>NA|NA|TRBJ2-3|TRBV13
CASSPRDTDTQYF
TGTGCCAGCAGCCCAAGGGATACAGATACGCAGTATTTT
>NA|NA|TRBJ2-5|TRBV27
CASSPAARGIQETQYF
TGTGCCAGCAGCCCTGCGGCCCGAGGGATCCAAGAGACCCAGTACTTC
>NA|NA|TRBJ2-7|TRBV20-1
CSARDRGWWQYF
TGCAGTGCTAGAGATCGCGGATGGTGGCAGTACTTC
>TRBD2|NA|TRBJ2-1|TRBV29-1
CSVPGLAHYNEQFF
TGCAGCGTCCCGGGACTAGCGCACTATAATGAGCAGTTCTTC
>NA|once|TRBJ2-7|TRBV6-6
CASSYSGTRKSYEQYF
TGTGCCAGCAGTTACTCGGGAACTAGGAAGTCCTACGAGCAGTACTTC
>NA|NA|TRBJ2-1|TRBV6-1
CASIHASGARNEQFF
TGTGCCAGCATTCACGCCTCCGGGGCTAGAAATGAGCAGTTCTTC
>NA|once|TRBJ1-6|TRBV6-1
CAAGLPQGFISPLHF
TGTGCCGCAGGGCTTCCCCAGGGGTTTATTTCACCCCTCCACTTT
>NA|NA|TRBJ1-2|TRBV7-9
CASSSTDRYGYTF
TGTGCCAGCAGCTCTACCGACAGATATGGCTACACCTTC
>TRBD2|NA|TRBJ2-3|TRBV7-9
CASSAFLAGGVRDTQYF
TGTGCCAGCAGCGCCTTCCTAGCGGGAGGCGTAAGGGATACGCAGTATTTT
>TRBD2|NA|TRBJ2-2|TRBV20-1
CSARERGGVTGELFF
TGCAGTGCTAGGGAGCGGGGGGGGGTCACCGGGGAGCTGTTTTTT
>NA|NA|TRBJ1-1|TRBV7-9
CASFGETMMNTEAFF
TGTGCCAGCTTTGGGGAGACAATGATGAACACTGAAGCTTTCTTT
>NA|NA|TRBJ1-5|TRBV12-3/TRBV12-4
CASRWGPGNQPQHF
TGTGCCAGCCGATGGGGTCCGGGCAATCAGCCCCAGCATTTT
>NA|NA|TRBJ1-2|TRBV23-1
CASLGYTF
TGCGCCAGCTTAGGCTACACCTTC
>NA|NA|TRBJ2-7|TRBV11-2
CASSLVQGRHEQYF
TGTGCCAGCAGCTTAGTACAGGGTAGGCACGAGCAGTACTTC
>NA|NA|TRBJ1-1|TRBV2
CASMGGPTEAFF
TGTGCCAGCATGGGGGGTCCCACTGAAGCTTTCTTT
>TRBD1|once|TRBJ1-1|TRBV2
CASSESEQGLPEAFF
TGTGCCAGCAGTGAATCCGAACAGGGGTTGCCTGAAGCTTTCTTT
>NA|NA|TRBJ2-7|TRBV7-8
CASSLFGQWTDEQYF
TGTGCCAGCAGCTTATTCGGGCAATGGACCGACGAGCAGTACTTC
>NA|once|TRBJ2-1|TRBV30
CAWSPLQGGGPLKQFF
TGTGCCTGGAGTCCCCTTCAGGGGGGGGGCCCTCTTAAGCAGTTCTTC
>NA|NA|TRBJ2-5|TRBV14
CASSQGGGTQYF
TGTGCCAGCAGCCAAGGAGGAGGGACCCAGTACTTC
>TRBD1|NA|TRBJ2-7|TRBV19
CASSEHGTGGNYEQYF
TGTGCCAGTAGTGAGCACGGGACAGGGGGAAACTACGAGCAGTACTTC
>TRBD2|NA|TRBJ2-1|TRBV5-4
CASSLEGGPTYNEQFF
TGTGCCAGCAGCTTGGAGGGAGGGCCGACCTACAATGAGCAGTTCTTC
>NA|once|TRBJ1-2|TRBV7-3
CASSLTVNEQPARWNYGYTF
TGTGCCAGCAGCTTAACTGTAAACGAACAGCCCGCCAGGTGGAACTATGGCTACACCTTC
>NA|NA|TRBJ2-5|TRBV30
CAWSLSTGHQETQYF
TGTGCCTGGAGTCTATCGACAGGCCACCAAGAGACCCAGTACTTC
>NA|NA|TRBJ2-7|TRBV4-1
CASGEGFSNEQYF
TGCGCCAGCGGTGAGGGGTTTTCGAACGAGCAGTACTTC
>NA|NA|TRBJ1-5|TRBV7-6
CASSLSPDGNQPQHF
TGTGCCAGCAGCTTATCACCCGACGGCAATCAGCCCCAGCATTTT
>NA|NA|TRBJ1-1|TRBV7-9
CASSPTGTYTNTEAFF
TGTGCCAGCAGCCCAACAGGGACCTATACGAACACTGAAGCTTTCTTT
>NA|NA|TRBJ1-1|TRBV20-1
CSGPEEAFF
TGCAGTGGCCCGGAGGAAGCTTTCTTT
>TRBD2|once|TRBJ2-4|TRBV30
CAWTRYGRENIQYF
TGTGCCTGGACCCGGTATGGGAGGGAAAACATTCAGTACTTC
>TRBD1|few|TRBJ2-7|TRBV19
CASSLPGQTYEQYF
TGTGCCAGTAGCCTCCCGGGACAGACCTACGAGCAGTACTTC
>TRBD2|NA|TRBJ2-3|TRBV7-8
CASSRPGGFRMTDTQYF
TGTGCCAGCAGCCGTCCGGGGGGGTTCCGAATGACAGATACGCAGTATTTT
>TRBD2|once|TRBJ2-1|TRBV20-1
CSARSLAVPQEEFF
TGCAGTGCTAGGTCCCTAGCGGTACCACAGGAGGAGTTCTTC
>NA|NA|TRBJ2-1|TRBV20-1
CSAVQLSEQFF
TGCAGTGCTGTCCAGTTAAGTGAGCAGTTCTTC
>NA|NA|TRBJ1-5|TRBV6-2/TRBV6-3
CASSYLGLNQPQHF
TGTGCCAGCAGTTACTTGGGGCTCAATCAGCCCCAGCATTTT
>TRBD1|NA|TRBJ2-7|TRBV27
CASRPGTGGVEQYF
TGTGCCAGCCGTCCCGGGACAGGGGGGGTCGAGCAGTACTTC
>TRBD2|NA|TRBJ2-2|TRBV14
CASSQVAIAGAANTGELFF
TGTGCCAGCAGCCAAGTAGCGATAGCGGGGGCCGCGAACACCGGGGAGCTGTTTTTT
>NA|NA|TRBJ1-1|TRBV20-1
CSARVGGVSEAFF
TGCAGTGCTAGAGTTGGCGGGGTGAGTGAAGCTTTCTTT
>TRBD1|NA|TRBJ2-1|TRBV5-8
CASSLGPGQGHNEQFF
TGTGCCAGCAGCTTGGGGCCGGGACAGGGACACAATGAGCAGTTCTTC
>NA|NA|TRBJ1-2|TRBV16
CASSPGFLYGYTF
TGTGCCAGCAGCCCCGGGTTTCTGTATGGCTACACCTTC
>NA|once|TRBJ2-1|TRBV5-4
CASSQPRGSGRYNEQFF
TGTGCCAGCAGCCAACCCCGCGGGTCGGGCCGCTACAATGAGCAGTTCTTC
>NA|NA|TRBJ2-7|TRBV6-6
CASSSRGDLEQYF
TGTGCCAGCAGTAGCAGGGGAGATCTCGAGCAGTACTTC
>NA|NA|TRBJ2-5|TRBV5-1
CASSLGGSGQETQYF
TGCGCCAGCAGCTTGGGCGGTAGCGGCCAAGAGACCCAGTACTTC
>TRBD2|NA|TRBJ2-1|TRBV5-1
CASSDLRSGGYNEQFF
TGCGCCAGCAGCGATCTACGAAGCGGGGGGTACAATGAGCAGTTCTTC
>NA|NA|TRBJ1-1|TRBV30
CAWRSGEKNTEAFF
TGTGCCTGGAGATCGGGGGAAAAGAACACTGAAGCTTTCTTT
>NA|NA|TRBJ2-1|TRBV9
CASSVEGRSGEQFF
TGTGCCAGCAGCGTAGAGGGACGATCGGGTGAGCAGTTCTTC
>NA|NA|TRBJ2-1|TRBV7-7
CASSSGVYNEQFF
TGTGCCAGCAGCTCGGGAGTTTACAATGAGCAGTTCTTC
>NA|NA|TRBJ1-1|TRBV7-2
CASSSIGVTEAFF
TGTGCCAGCAGCTCCATTGGAGTAACTGAAGCTTTCTTT
>NA|once|TRBJ2-5|TRBV7-6
CASSYGSQGAQETQYF
TGTGCCAGCAGCTATGGGTCGCAGGGTGCTCAAGAGACCCAGTACTTC
>TRBD1|NA|TRBJ2-5|TRBV20-1
CSAGDRGPGETQYF
TGCAGTGCTGGGGACAGGGGCCCGGGGGAGACCCAGTACTTC
>NA|NA|TRBJ2-7|TRBV29-1
CSVDGGRYEQYF
TGCAGCGTTGACGGGGGACGTTACGAGCAGTACTTC
>NA|few|TRBJ2-2|TRBV6-1
CASSNRETGELFF
TGTGCCAGCAGTAACAGGGAAACCGGGGAGCTGTTTTTT
>NA|NA|TRBJ2-1|TRBV5-1
CARKARGVNEQFF
TGCGCCAGGAAAGCAAGGGGGGTCAATGAGCAGTTCTTC
>TRBD1|NA|TRBJ2-1|TRBV20-1
CSAREGTVTIF
TGCAGTGCTAGAGAAGGGACAGTTACGATCTTC
>NA|NA|TRBJ1-2|TRBV9
CASSVAMAYGHTF
TGTGCCAGCAGCGTAGCAATGGCATATGGCCACACCTTC
>NA|NA|TRBJ1-5|TRBV18
CASSPPSNQPQHF
TGTGCCAGCTCACCACCGAGCAATCAGCCCCAGCATTTT